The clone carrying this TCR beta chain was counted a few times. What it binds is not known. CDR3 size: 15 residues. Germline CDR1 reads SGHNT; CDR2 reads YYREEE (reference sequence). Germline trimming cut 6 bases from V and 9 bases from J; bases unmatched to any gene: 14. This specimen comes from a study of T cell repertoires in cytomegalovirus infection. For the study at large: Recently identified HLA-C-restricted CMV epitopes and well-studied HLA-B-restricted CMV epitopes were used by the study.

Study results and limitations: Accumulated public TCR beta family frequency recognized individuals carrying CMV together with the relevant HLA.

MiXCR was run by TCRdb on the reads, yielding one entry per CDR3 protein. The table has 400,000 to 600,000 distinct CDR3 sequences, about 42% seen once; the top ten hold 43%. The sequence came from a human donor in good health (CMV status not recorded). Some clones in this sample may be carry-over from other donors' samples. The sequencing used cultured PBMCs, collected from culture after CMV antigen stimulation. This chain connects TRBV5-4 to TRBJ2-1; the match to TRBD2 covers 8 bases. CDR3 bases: TGTGCCAGCACCTCCGTAGCGGGACGTCGAGGTGAGCAGTTCTTC. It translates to CASTSVAGRRGEQFF.